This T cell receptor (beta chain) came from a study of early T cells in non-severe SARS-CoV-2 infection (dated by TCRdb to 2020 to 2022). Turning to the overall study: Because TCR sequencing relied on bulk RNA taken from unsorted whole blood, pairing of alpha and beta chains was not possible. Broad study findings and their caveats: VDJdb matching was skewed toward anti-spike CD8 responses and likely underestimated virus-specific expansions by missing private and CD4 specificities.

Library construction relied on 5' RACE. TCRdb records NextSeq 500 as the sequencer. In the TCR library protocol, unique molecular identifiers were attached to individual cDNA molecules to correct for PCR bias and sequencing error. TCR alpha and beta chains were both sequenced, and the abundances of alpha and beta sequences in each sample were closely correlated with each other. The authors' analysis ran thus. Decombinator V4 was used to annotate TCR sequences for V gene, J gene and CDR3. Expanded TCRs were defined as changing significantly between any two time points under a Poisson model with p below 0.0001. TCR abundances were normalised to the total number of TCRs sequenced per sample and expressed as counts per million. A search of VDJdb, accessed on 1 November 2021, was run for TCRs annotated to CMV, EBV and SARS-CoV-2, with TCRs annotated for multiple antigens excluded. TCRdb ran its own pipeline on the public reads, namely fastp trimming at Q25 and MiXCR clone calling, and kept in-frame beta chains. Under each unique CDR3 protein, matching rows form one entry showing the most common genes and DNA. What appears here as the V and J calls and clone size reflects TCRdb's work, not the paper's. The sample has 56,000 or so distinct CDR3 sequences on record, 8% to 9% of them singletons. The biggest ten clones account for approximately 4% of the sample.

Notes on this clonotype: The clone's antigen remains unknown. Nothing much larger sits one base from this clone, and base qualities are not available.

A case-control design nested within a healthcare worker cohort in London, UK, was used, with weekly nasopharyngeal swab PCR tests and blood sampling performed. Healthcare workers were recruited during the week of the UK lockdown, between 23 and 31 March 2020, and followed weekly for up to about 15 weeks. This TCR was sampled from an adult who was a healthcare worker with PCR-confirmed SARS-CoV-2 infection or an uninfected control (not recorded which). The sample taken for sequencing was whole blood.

DNA sequence: TGCGCCAGCAGCCAAGAGGCTTACGGATGGAGCAATCAGCCCCAGCATTTT. Its protein is CASSQEAYGWSNQPQHF. The rearranged segments are TRBV4-1 and TRBJ1-5, with an unclear D gene assignment. V loses 0 bases, J loses 1 base, and the germline ends lie 13 bases apart. The CDR3 has 17 amino acids, counting the end cysteine and phenylalanine. Left in the record is the CDR3 DNA by itself, 51 bases read in frame from the first base. As encoded in the germline V gene, CDR1 is MGHRA while CDR2 is YSYEKL.